This T cell receptor beta chain was sequenced for a study of blood T cell repertoires in COVID-19. Turning to the study itself: Acute and convalescent COVID-19 specimens originated in the United States, Italy and Spain.

The CDR3 runs 16 residues. The germline CDR1 and CDR2 sequences are MDHEN and SYDVKM. V shed 8 bases, J shed 0 bases, and the junction held 10 bases outside the gene matches. In the original processing: Scientists estimated how many nucleated cells there were by amplifying reference gene primers. The assay was immunoSEQ multiplex PCR, and TCRdb's table has in-frame clones only and misses some. The V and J calls and clone size are taken from that table; D and trimming were inferred from the DNA. The repertoire has about 63,000 clones, under 85% of them found once; the top ten carry under 30%. The sequence was collected from a woman older than 75 with acute or convalescent COVID-19. This chain joins TRBV28 and TRBJ1-2; 9 bases align to TRBD1. Material for sequencing was peripheral blood. CDR3 in DNA: TGTGCCAGCCGCCGGGGCGACAGGGGGGCTAACTATGGCTACACCTTC. This gives the protein CASRRGDRGANYGYTF.